Sequencing of this T cell receptor beta chain was carried out in a study of T cell responses to AZD1222 COVID-19 vaccine. The protocol was immunoSEQ multiplex PCR, while the TCRdb copy is restricted to in-frame clones and leaves out a portion. Among 130,000 or so clones, 93% were seen once, and the ten largest hold around 5.4%. The sequencing here drew on peripheral blood, taken on day 0 of AZD1222 vaccination. The source is an adult in good health.

The CDR3 DNA reads as TGTGCCAGCAGGAAGGACAGGGGAATCACAGATACGCAGTATTTT. Its protein is CASRKDRGITDTQYF. The chain links TRBV2 to TRBJ2-3; 9 positions agree with TRBD1. The germline gives CDR1 SNHLY, CDR2 FYNNEI. Losses at the gene ends were 6 bases for V and 2 bases for J; bases not matched to a gene: 6. CDR3 length: 15 amino acids.